Here is one T cell receptor beta chain with its context. A junction boundary mismatches the germline segment, possibly from a read error. The identical CDR3 is also encoded by other nucleotide sequences in the sample. There are 14 residues in the CDR3. In germline, CDR1 is LNHDA, CDR2 SQIVND (reference sequence). The data were produced by immunoSEQ multiplex PCR, yet TCRdb's version contains in-frame clones alone and is incomplete. Of about 89,000 clones listed, around nine tenths were seen once; the top ten hold 20% to 25%. These data belong to a study of control samples from healthy donors and cancer patients.

Specimen: blood. The V call is TRBV19, the J call TRBJ2-4, with 11 positions matching TRBD1. The receptor comes from a man younger than 40 in good health. CDR3 sequence (DNA): TGTGCCAGTAGTCACCGGGACAGGGGGAACATTCAGTACTTT. Translation gives CASSHRDRGNIQYF. The full variable domain, in which reference TRBV19 and TRBJ2-4 provide the parts outside the CDR3, is DGGITQSPKYLFRKEGQNVTLSCEQNLNHDAMYWYRQDPGQGLRLIYYSQIVNDFQKGDIAEGYSVSREKKESFPLTVTSAQKNPTAFYLCASSHRDRGNIQYFGAGTRLSVL.